This note documents a single T cell receptor beta chain sequence. This specimen belongs to a study of cytomegalovirus exposure and HLA in healthy donors. V lost 0 bases to trimming and J lost 4 bases; unmatched junction nucleotides: 4. CDR3 length: 15 residues. Germline V gene sequence: CDR1 SGHNT, CDR2 YYREEE (reference sequence). It was with 60 Vbeta and 13 Jbeta primers that the PCR ran. Repertoires were generated with immunoSEQ multiplex PCR, while TCRdb's copy carries only in-frame clones and drops some. The table lists about 120,000 clones, 65% to 90% of them singletons. Sequences were obtained from PBMCs. The J gene is TRBJ1-2, the V gene TRBV5-4; 9 nucleotides align to TRBD1. This receptor was taken from a man aged 25-45 years in good health and CMV-seronegative. The CDR3: CASSLVAGQGYGYTF. The CDR3 region has the DNA TGTGCCAGCAGCTTGGTTGCGGGACAGGGCTATGGCTACACCTTC.